Listed here is a single T cell receptor beta chain. Its antigen is unknown. The record originates from a study of blood T cells in healthy people across ages. Findings and caveats of the study: In older individuals, TCR beta diversity per million T cells was lower, falling roughly linearly with age.

Together with a sample-barcoded 5' primer, a J-beta primer mix was included in a second PCR lasting about 6 to 12 cycles. TCRdb called the 5' RACE reads again in MiXCR, with one record for every CDR3 protein. The sample lists more than 1,000,000 distinct CDR3 sequences, under 30% occurring once. Germline CDR1 is SEHNR and CDR2 is FQNEAQ (reference sequence). This CDR3 contains 18 residues. With 1 base clipped from V and 4 bases from J, the junction kept 14 bases outside the gene matches. This same sample was also taken into another study, of T cells of mothers and their children. That report adds: Three healthy Caucasian mothers and their six children were the donors.

The sequence came from a girl aged 2-10 years in good health. The specimen sequenced was blood. J is TRBJ2-7 and V is TRBV7-9; 9 positions match TRBD2. CDR3 coding DNA: TGTGCCAGCAGCTTAGATCCCAGTTGGACTAGCGAGGCGTACGAGCAGTACTTC. Translating it yields CASSLDPSWTSEAYEQYF. Based on the CDR3 plus reference TRBV7-9 and TRBJ2-7, the full variable domain is DTGVSQNPRHKITKRGQNVTFRCDPISEHNRLYWYRQTLGQGPEFLTYFQNEAQLEKSRLLSDRFSAERPKGSFSTLEIQRTEQGDSAMYLCASSLDPSWTSEAYEQYFGPGTRLTVT.